Listed below are T cell receptor beta chains from one sample, sequenced in a study of T cells in Graves' hyperthyroidism and ophthalmopathy. A single record per CDR3 protein comes from TCRdb applying MiXCR to the multiplex PCR reads. The repertoire includes 560,000 or so distinct CDR3 sequences, 20% of them detected once, and 45% to 50% sits in the top ten. The material sequenced was blood. Receptor source: a man aged 40-55 years with Graves' ophthalmopathy. The CDR3 runs from the conserved cysteine through the conserved F or W. A D gene is named only where the DNA matches it firmly. Clone size is given for some rows only: seen once, a few or many times, or a class if the clone is expanded.

TRBD1	TRBJ1-2	-	TRBV4-1	CASSQQQGAGGYTF	TGCGCCAGCAGCCAACAACAGGGGGCGGGAGGCTACACCTTC
-	TRBJ2-7	-	TRBV5-1	CASRPMGRGFYEQYF	TGCGCCAGCAGGCCCATGGGTCGGGGATTCTACGAGCAGTACTTC
-	TRBJ1-5	-	TRBV20-1	CSASPSDYSNQPQHF	TGCAGTGCTAGCCCGTCGGATTATAGCAATCAGCCCCAGCATTTT
-	TRBJ2-7	many	TRBV7-2	CASSLDALSYTTYEQYF	TGTGCCAGCAGCTTAGATGCTTTGTCTTATACGACCTACGAGCAGTACTTC
TRBD1	TRBJ2-5	-	TRBV5-1	CASRNVADRDQETQYF	TGCGCCAGCAGGAATGTGGCCGACAGGGATCAAGAGACCCAGTACTTC
-	TRBJ1-4	few	TRBV7-8	CASSLEAGRREKLFF	TGTGCCAGCAGCTTAGAGGCAGGGCGGCGGGAAAAACTGTTTTTT
TRBD2	TRBJ2-2	-	TRBV20-1	CSSRTSEGTGELFF	TGCAGTTCCCGGACTAGCGAAGGCACCGGGGAGCTGTTTTTT
-	TRBJ1-1	few	TRBV6-1	CASRPLTGTFEAFF	TGTGCCAGCAGGCCCCTTACAGGAACCTTTGAAGCTTTCTTT
TRBD1	TRBJ1-2	many	TRBV30	CAWRRTGLNYGYTF	TGTGCCTGGAGACGGACAGGACTTAACTATGGCTACACCTTC
-	TRBJ2-7	few	TRBV5-1	CASNPSKPTPYEQYF	TGCGCCAGCAATCCAAGCAAACCTACGCCCTACGAGCAGTACTTC
-	TRBJ2-3	few	TRBV30	CAWSVNGRRDTQYF	TGTGCCTGGAGTGTCAACGGGAGAAGAGATACGCAGTATTTT
TRBD1	TRBJ1-2	few	TRBV13	CASSLGRRGQVYGYTF	TGTGCCAGCAGCTTAGGCCGGAGAGGACAGGTATATGGCTACACCTTC
TRBD2	TRBJ2-3	many	TRBV11-2	CASSDGTSGGVTDTQYF	TGTGCCAGCAGCGATGGGACTAGCGGGGGGGTTACAGATACGCAGTATTTT
-	TRBJ2-5	-	TRBV2	CASSGALGETQYF	TGTGCCAGCAGCGGGGCTTTGGGAGAGACCCAGTACTTC
-	TRBJ2-4	-	TRBV7-2	CASSARMGLAKNIQYF	TGTGCCAGCAGCGCCCGGATGGGTTTAGCCAAAAACATTCAGTACTTC
-	TRBJ2-1	few	TRBV20-1	CSASPDESSYNEQLF	TGCAGTGCTAGTCCAGACGAGAGCTCCTACAATGAGCAGCTCTTC
-	TRBJ1-5	-	TRBV6-2/TRBV6-3	CASSYLQGALSNSNQPQHF	TGTGCCAGCAGTTACTTACAGGGCGCGCTATCCAATAGCAATCAGCCCCAGCATTTT
TRBD1	TRBJ2-1	-	TRBV5-1	CASGYGQEKGSGNEQFF	TGCGCCAGCGGCTATGGACAGGAAAAGGGATCTGGCAATGAGCAGTTCTTC
TRBD1	TRBJ2-5	many	TRBV28	CASSYRDRGRGGGGTQYF	TGTGCCAGCAGTTACCGGGACAGGGGGCGAGGAGGGGGAGGGACCCAGTACTTC
-	TRBJ2-2	many	TRBV12-3/TRBV12-4	CASSPGPLANTGELFF	TGTGCCAGCAGTCCAGGGCCGCTAGCGAACACCGGGGAGCTGTTTTTT
TRBD2	TRBJ2-1	-	TRBV20-1	CSAREIAGFGSLRVYNEQFF	TGCAGTGCTAGAGAGATAGCGGGATTTGGTTCCCTTAGGGTTTACAATGAGCAGTTCTTC
-	TRBJ2-7	-	TRBV18	CASSLPLAREQYF	TGTGCCAGCTCACTCCCACTGGCTAGAGAGCAGTACTTC
TRBD1	TRBJ1-6	many	TRBV2	CASQVDRGDYNSPLHF	TGTGCCAGCCAGGTAGACAGGGGGGACTATAATTCACCCCTCCACTTT
-	TRBJ2-7	many	TRBV2	CASIPRGKREQYF	TGTGCCAGCATTCCTAGGGGGAAACGAGAGCAGTACTTC
TRBD2	TRBJ2-1	few	TRBV19	CASSKGWAGGTYNEQFF	TGTGCCAGTAGTAAGGGGTGGGCGGGAGGCACCTACAATGAGCAGTTCTTC
TRBD2	TRBJ2-1	-	TRBV29-1	CSVDSSRGLAGYNEQFF	TGCAGCGTTGATAGCTCCCGGGGGCTAGCGGGCTACAATGAGCAGTTCTTC
-	TRBJ1-1	-	TRBV19	CASSIALTGTEAFF	TGTGCCAGTAGTATAGCCTTAACTGGCACTGAAGCTTTCTTT
-	TRBJ2-2	many	TRBV2	CASSAQGRNTGELFF	TGTGCCAGCAGTGCCCAGGGACGTAACACCGGGGAGCTGTTTTTT
TRBD1	TRBJ1-5	-	TRBV7-6	CASSRGGRGNSNQPQHF	TGTGCCAGCTCCCGGGGGGGCAGGGGGAATAGCAATCAGCCCCAGCATTTT
-	TRBJ2-3	many	TRBV18	CASSPPLGSDTQYF	TGTGCCAGCTCTCCCCCCCTCGGCAGTGATACGCAGTATTTT
-	TRBJ2-1	-	TRBV27	CVSRNGYNEQFF	TGTGTCAGCAGAAACGGCTACAATGAGCAGTTCTTC
TRBD1	TRBJ2-1	few	TRBV4-2	CASSQAGGTGVKNEQFF	TGTGCCAGCAGCCAGGCCGGCGGGACAGGGGTTAAGAATGAGCAGTTCTTC
-	TRBJ2-1	few	TRBV11-2	CASSSQAGPNEQFF	TGTGCCAGCAGCTCCCAAGCGGGCCCCAATGAGCAGTTCTTC
TRBD2	TRBJ2-5	-	TRBV9	CASSVATSGRETQYF	TGTGCCAGCAGCGTAGCTACTAGCGGGAGGGAGACCCAGTACTTC
-	TRBJ1-1	-	TRBV7-9	CASSLQGPEAFF	TGTGCCAGCAGCCTACAGGGTCCTGAAGCTTTCTTT
TRBD1	TRBJ1-2	many	TRBV30	CAWSEGQTYGYTF	TGTGCCTGGAGTGAGGGACAGACGTATGGCTACACCTTC
-	TRBJ2-3	few	TRBV29-1	CSVEFPSASTDTQYF	TGCAGCGTTGAATTCCCCTCGGCTAGCACAGATACGCAGTATTTT